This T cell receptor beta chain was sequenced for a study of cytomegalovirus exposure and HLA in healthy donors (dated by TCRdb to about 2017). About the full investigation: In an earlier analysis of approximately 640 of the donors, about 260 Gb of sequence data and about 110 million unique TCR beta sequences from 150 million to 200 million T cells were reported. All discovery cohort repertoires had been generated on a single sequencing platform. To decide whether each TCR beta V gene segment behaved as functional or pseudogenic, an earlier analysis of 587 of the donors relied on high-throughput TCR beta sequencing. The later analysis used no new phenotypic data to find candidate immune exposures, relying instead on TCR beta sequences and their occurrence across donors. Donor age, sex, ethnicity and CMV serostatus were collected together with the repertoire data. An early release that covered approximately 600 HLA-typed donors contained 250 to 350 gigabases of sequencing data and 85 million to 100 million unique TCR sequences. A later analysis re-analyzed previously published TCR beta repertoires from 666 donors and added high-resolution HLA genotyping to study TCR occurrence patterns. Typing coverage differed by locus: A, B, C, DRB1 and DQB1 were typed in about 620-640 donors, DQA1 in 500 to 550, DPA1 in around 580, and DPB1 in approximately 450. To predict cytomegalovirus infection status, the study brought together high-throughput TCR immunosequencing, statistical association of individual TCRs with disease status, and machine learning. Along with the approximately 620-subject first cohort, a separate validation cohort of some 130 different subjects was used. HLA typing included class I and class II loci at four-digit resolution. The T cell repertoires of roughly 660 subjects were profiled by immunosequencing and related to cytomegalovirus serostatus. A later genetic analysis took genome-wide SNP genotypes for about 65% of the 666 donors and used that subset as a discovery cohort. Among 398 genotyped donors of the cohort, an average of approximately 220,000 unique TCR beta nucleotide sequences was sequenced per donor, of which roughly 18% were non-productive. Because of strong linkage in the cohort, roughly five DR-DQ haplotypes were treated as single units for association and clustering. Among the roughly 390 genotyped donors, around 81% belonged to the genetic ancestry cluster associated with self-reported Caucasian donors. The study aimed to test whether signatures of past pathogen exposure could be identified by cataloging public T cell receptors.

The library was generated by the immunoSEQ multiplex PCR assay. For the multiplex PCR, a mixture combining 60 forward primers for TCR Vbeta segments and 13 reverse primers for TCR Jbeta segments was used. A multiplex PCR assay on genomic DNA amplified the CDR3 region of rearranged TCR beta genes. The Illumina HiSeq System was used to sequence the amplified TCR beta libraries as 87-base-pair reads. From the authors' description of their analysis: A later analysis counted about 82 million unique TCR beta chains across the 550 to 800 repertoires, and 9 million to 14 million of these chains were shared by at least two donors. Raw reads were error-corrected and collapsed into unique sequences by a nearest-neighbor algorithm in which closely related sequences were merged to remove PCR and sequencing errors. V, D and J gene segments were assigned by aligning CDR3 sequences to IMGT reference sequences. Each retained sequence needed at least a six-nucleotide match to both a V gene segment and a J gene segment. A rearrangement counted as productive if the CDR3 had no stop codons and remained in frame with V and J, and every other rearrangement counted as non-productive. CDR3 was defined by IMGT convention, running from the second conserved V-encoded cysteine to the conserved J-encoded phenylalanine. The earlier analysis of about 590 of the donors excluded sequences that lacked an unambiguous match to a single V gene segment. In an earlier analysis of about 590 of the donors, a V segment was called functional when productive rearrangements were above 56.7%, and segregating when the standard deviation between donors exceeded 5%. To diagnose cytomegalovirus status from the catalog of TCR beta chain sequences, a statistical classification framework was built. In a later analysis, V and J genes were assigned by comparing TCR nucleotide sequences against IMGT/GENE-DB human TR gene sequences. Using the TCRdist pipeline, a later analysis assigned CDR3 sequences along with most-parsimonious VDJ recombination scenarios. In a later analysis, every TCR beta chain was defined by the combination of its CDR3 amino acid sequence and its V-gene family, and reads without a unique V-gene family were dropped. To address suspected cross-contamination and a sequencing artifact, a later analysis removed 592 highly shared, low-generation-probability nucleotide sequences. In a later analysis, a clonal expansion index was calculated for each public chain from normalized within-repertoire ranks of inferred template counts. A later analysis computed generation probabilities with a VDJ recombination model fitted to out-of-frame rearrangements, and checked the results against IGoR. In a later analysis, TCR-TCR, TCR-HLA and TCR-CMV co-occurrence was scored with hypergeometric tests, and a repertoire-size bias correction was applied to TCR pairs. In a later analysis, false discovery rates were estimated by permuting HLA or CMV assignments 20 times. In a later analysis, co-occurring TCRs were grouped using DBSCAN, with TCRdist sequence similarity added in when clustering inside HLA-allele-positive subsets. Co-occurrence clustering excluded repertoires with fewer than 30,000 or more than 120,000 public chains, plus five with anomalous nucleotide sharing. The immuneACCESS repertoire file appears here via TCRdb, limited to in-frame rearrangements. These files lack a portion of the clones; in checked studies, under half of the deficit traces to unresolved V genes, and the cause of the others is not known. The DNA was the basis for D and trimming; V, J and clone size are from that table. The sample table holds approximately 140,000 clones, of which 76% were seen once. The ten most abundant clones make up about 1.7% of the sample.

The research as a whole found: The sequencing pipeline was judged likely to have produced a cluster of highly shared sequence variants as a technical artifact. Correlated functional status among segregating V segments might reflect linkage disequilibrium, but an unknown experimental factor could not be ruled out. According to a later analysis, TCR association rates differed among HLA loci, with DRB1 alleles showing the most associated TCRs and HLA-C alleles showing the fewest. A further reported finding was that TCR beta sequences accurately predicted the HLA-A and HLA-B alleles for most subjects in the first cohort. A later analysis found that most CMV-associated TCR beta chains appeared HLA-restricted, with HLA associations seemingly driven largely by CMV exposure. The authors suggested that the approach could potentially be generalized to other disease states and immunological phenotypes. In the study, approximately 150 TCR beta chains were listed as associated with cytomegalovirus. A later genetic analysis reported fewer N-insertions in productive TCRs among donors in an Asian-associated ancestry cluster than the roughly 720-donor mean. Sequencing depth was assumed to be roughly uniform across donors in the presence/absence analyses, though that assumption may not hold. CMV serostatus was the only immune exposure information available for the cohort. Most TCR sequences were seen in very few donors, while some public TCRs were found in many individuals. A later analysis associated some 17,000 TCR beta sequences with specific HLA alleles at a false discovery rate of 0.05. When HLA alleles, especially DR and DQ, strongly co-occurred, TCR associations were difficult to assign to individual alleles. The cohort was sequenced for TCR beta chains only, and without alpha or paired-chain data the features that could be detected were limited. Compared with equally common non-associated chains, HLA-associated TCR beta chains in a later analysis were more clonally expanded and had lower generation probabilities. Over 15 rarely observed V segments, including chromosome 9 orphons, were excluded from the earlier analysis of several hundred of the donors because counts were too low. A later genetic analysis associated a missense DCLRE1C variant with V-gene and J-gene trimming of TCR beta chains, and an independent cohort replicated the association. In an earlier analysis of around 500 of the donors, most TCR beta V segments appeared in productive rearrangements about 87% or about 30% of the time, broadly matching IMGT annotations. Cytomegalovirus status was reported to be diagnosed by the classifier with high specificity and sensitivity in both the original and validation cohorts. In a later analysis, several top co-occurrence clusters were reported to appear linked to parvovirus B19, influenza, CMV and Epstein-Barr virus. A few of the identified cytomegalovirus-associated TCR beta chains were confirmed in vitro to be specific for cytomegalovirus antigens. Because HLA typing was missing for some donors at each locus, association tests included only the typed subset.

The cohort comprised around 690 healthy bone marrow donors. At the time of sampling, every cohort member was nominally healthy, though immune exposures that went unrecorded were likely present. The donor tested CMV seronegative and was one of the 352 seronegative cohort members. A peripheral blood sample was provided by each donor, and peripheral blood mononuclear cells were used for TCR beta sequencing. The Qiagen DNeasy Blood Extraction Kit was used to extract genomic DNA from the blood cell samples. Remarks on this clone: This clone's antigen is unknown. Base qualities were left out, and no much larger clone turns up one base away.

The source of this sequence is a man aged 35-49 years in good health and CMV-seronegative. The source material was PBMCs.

Here the CDR3 is given as CASSRSSGTKETQYF. In nucleotides, the sequence is TGCGCCAGCAGCCGGTCTAGCGGCACCAAAGAGACCCAGTACTTC. Recombination joined TRBV5-1 with TRBJ2-5, with TRBD2 matching 7 junction bases. The CDR3 covers 15 residues, taking in both the cysteine and the phenylalanine. Only the CDR3 DNA stays, 45 bases, in frame from base 1. Unmatched junction bases come to 9, with V trimmed by 4 bases and J by 3 bases. CDR1 and CDR2, per the germline V gene, are SGHRS and YFSETQ.